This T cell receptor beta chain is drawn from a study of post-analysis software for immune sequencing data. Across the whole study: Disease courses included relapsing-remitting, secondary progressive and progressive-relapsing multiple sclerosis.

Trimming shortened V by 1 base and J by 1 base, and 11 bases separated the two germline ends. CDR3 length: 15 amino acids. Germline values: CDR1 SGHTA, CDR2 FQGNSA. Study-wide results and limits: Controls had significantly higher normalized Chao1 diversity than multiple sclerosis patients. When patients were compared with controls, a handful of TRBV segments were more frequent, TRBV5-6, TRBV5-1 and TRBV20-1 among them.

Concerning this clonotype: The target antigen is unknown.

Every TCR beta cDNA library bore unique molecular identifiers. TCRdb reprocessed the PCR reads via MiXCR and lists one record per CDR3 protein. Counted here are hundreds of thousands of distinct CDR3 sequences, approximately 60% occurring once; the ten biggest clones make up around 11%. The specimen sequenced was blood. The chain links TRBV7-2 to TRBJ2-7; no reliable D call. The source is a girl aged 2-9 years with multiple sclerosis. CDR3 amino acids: CASSLDRTSSYEQYF. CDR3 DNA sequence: TGTGCCAGCAGCTTAGACCGGACCTCGTCCTACGAGCAGTACTTC.